Each of the 3 T cell receptor beta chains below was sequenced from the same sample in a study of blood T cell repertoires in COVID-19. Clones were read by immunoSEQ multiplex PCR, and TCRdb kept only the in-frame ones, dropping some. Among hundreds of thousands of clones listed, 80% to 90% were seen once. Material for sequencing was peripheral blood. All receptors derive from a woman in her thirties with active or convalescent COVID-19.

The genes are TRBV5-1 and TRBJ2-1, with TRBD1 as a possible D gene (5 bases). The germline V gene has CDR1 SGHRS and CDR2 YFSETQ. The CDR3 covers 12 residues. Trimming cost V 3 bases and J 7 bases, with 8 bases left between them. The CDR3 spells CASSSGLNEQFF. For the CDR3, the DNA is TGCGCCAGCAGCTCAGGGTTAAATGAGCAGTTCTTC.

The rearrangement uses TRBV13 and TRBJ2-3, with D uncertain. The CDR3 length is 11 residues. Germline-derived CDR1 and CDR2 are PRHDT and FYEKMQ (reference sequence). Trimming left V 1 base short and J 8 bases short, with 4 bases between. The CDR3 loop is CASSLAGTQYF. DNA for the CDR3: TGTGCCAGCAGCTTAGCCGGTACGCAGTATTTT.

This clone was observed once. J is TRBJ2-3 and V is TRBV4-2, with 8 bases matching TRBD2. Germline V gives CDR1 LGHNA, CDR2 YNFKEQ. J was trimmed by 5 bases and V by 0 bases; bases with no gene match: 4. CDR3 length: 15 amino acids. The CDR3 nucleotides are TGTGCCAGCAGCCAAGATACGGGGGGGAAAGATACGCAGTATTTT. Residues: CASSQDTGGKDTQYF.